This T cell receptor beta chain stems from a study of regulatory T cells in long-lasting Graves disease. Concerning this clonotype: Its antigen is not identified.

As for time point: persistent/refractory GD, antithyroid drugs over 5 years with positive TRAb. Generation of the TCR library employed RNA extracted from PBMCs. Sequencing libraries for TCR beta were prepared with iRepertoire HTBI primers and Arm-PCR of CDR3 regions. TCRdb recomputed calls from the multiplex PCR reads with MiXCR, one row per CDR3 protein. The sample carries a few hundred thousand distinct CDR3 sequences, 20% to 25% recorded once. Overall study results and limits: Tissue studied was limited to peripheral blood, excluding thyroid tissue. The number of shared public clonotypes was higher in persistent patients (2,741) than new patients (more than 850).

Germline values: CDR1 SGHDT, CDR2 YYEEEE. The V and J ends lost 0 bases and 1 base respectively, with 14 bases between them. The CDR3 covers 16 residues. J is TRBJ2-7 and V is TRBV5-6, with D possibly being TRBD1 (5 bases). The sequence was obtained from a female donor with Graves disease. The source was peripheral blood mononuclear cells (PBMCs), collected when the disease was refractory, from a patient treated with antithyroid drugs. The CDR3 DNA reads TGTGCCAGCAGCTTGGAAGGGGTCCTGCTTTCCTACGAGCAGTACTTC. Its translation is CASSLEGVLLSYEQYF.